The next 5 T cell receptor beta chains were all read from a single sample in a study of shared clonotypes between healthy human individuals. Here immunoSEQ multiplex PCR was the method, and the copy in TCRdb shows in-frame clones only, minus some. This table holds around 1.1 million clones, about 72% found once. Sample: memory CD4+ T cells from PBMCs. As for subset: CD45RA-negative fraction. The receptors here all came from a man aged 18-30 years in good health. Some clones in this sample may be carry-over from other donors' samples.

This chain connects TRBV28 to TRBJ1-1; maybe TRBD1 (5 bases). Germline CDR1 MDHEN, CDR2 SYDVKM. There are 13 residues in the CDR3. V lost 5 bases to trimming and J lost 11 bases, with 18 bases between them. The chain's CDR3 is CASSQHPGLVAFF. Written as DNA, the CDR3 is TGTGCCAGCAGTCAACATCCAGGGTTGGTGGCTTTCTTT.

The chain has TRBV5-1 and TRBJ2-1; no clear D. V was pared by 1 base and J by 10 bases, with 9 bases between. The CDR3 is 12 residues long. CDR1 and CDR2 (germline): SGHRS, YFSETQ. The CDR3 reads CASSLSLGEQFF. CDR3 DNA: TGCGCCAGCAGCTTGTCGTTGGGGGAGCAGTTCTTC.

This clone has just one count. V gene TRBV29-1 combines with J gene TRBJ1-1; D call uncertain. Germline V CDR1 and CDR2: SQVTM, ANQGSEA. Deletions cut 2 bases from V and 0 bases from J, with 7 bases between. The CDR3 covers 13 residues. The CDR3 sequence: CSVEMRMNTEAFF. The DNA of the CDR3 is TGCAGCGTTGAAATGAGGATGAACACTGAAGCTTTCTTT. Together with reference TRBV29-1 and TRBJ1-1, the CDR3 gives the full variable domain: SAVISQKPSRDICQRGTSLTIQCQVDSQVTMMFWYRQQPGQSLTLIATANQGSEATYESGFVIDKFPISRPNLTFSTLTVSNMSPEDSSIYLCSVEMRMNTEAFFGQGTRLTVV.

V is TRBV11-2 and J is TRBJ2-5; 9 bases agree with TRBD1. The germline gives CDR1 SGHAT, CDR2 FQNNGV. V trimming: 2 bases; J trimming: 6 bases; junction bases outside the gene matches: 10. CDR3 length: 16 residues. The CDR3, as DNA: TGTGCCAGCAGCTTACTGGTAGGACAGGGGAGGCAGACCCAGTACTTC. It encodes CASSLLVGQGRQTQYF. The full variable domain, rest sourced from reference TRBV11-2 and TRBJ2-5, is EAGVAQSPRYKIIEKRQSVAFWCNPISGHATLYWYQQILGQGPKLLIQFQNNGVVDDSQLPKDRFSAERLKGVDSTLKIQPAKLEDSAVYLCASSLLVGQGRQTQYFGPGTRLLVL.

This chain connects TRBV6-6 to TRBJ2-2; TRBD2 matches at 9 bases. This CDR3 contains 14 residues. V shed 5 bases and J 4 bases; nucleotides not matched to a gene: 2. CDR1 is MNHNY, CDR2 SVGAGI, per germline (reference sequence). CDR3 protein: CASSPSGTTGELFF. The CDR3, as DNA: TGTGCCAGCAGTCCTAGCGGGACCACCGGGGAGCTGTTTTTT.